The rows below give T cell receptor beta chains drawn from one sample of a study of blood T cell repertoires in COVID-19. The method was immunoSEQ multiplex PCR; TCRdb's version includes in-frame clones alone and lacks a portion of them. The table shows nearly 70,000 clones, with roughly 85% occurring only once. Material: peripheral blood. The receptors were sampled from a woman aged 80 or over with acute or convalescent COVID-19. The CDR3 runs from the conserved cysteine through the conserved F or W. The D gene is left open where the match is weak. The listing skips clone size in some rows; elsewhere it reads once, few, many or a size class.

clone size: NA
J gene: TRBJ2-5
D gene: TRBD2
V gene: TRBV7-6
CDR3 protein: CASRAGTSGLQETQYF
CDR3 DNA: TGTGCCAGCAGAGCAGGGACTAGCGGACTTCAAGAGACCCAGTACTTC

clone size: NA
J gene: TRBJ1-1
D gene: TRBD1
V gene: TRBV9
CDR3 protein: CASSVGQGNTEAFF
CDR3 DNA: TGTGCCAGCAGCGTAGGACAGGGGAACACTGAAGCTTTCTTT

clone size: NA
J gene: TRBJ1-2
D gene: TRBD1
V gene: TRBV2
CDR3 protein: CASSEEQGAFGYTF
CDR3 DNA: TGTGCCAGCAGCGAAGAACAGGGGGCGTTCGGCTACACCTTC

clone size: NA
J gene: TRBJ1-5
D gene: NA
V gene: TRBV12-3/TRBV12-4
CDR3 protein: CASSFGRYQPQHF
CDR3 DNA: TGTGCCAGCAGTTTTGGGAGATATCAGCCCCAGCATTTT

clone size: NA
J gene: TRBJ2-7
D gene: NA
V gene: TRBV10-2
CDR3 protein: CASSSKNRDYEQYF
CDR3 DNA: TGCGCCAGCAGTTCGAAGAACCGGGACTACGAGCAGTACTTC

clone size: NA
J gene: TRBJ1-5
D gene: NA
V gene: TRBV6-6
CDR3 protein: CASSYSSTVQPQHF
CDR3 DNA: TGTGCCAGCAGTTACTCGAGCACAGTTCAGCCCCAGCATTTT

clone size: NA
J gene: TRBJ1-1
D gene: NA
V gene: TRBV5-5
CDR3 protein: CASSLVIRGTEAFF
CDR3 DNA: TGTGCCAGCAGCTTGGTAATTCGGGGCACTGAAGCTTTCTTT

clone size: NA
J gene: TRBJ2-6
D gene: NA
V gene: TRBV7-9
CDR3 protein: CASSLHSSGANVLTF
CDR3 DNA: TGTGCCAGCAGCTTACATTCCTCTGGGGCCAACGTCCTGACTTTC

clone size: NA
J gene: TRBJ2-1
D gene: NA
V gene: TRBV5-1
CDR3 protein: CASNKDSSYNEQFF
CDR3 DNA: TGCGCCAGCAACAAGGACAGCTCCTACAATGAGCAGTTCTTC

clone size: NA
J gene: TRBJ1-1
D gene: NA
V gene: TRBV13
CDR3 protein: CASSFPSDMNTEAFF
CDR3 DNA: TGTGCCAGCAGCTTCCCGTCAGATATGAACACTGAAGCTTTCTTT

clone size: NA
J gene: TRBJ2-7
D gene: TRBD1
V gene: TRBV7-9
CDR3 protein: CASSLRDRGAYEQYF
CDR3 DNA: TGTGCCAGCAGCTTACGGGACAGGGGCGCCTACGAGCAGTACTTC

clone size: NA
J gene: TRBJ2-3
D gene: TRBD2
V gene: TRBV27
CDR3 protein: CASMAGGPRDTQYF
CDR3 DNA: TGTGCCAGCATGGCGGGGGGGCCAAGAGATACGCAGTATTTT

clone size: NA
J gene: TRBJ2-5
D gene: NA
V gene: TRBV10-2
CDR3 protein: CASSPSGPQETQYF
CDR3 DNA: TGCGCCAGCTCTCCCAGCGGACCACAAGAGACCCAGTACTTC

clone size: NA
J gene: TRBJ1-5
D gene: NA
V gene: TRBV4-1
CDR3 protein: CASSADRSNQPQHF
CDR3 DNA: TGCGCCAGCAGCGCTGACAGGTCAAATCAGCCCCAGCATTTT

clone size: once
J gene: TRBJ2-7
D gene: NA
V gene: TRBV5-6
CDR3 protein: CASSFKQSYYEQYF
CDR3 DNA: TGTGCCAGCAGCTTCAAACAGAGCTACTACGAGCAGTACTTC

clone size: NA
J gene: TRBJ1-2
D gene: TRBD1
V gene: TRBV7-9
CDR3 protein: CASSPWDRGSYTF
CDR3 DNA: TGTGCCAGCAGCCCATGGGACAGGGGGAGCTACACCTTC

clone size: NA
J gene: TRBJ2-7
D gene: NA
V gene: TRBV11-2
CDR3 protein: CASRSGIQKPYEQYF
CDR3 DNA: TGTGCCAGCAGATCAGGGATTCAGAAGCCCTACGAGCAGTACTTC

clone size: few
J gene: TRBJ2-2
D gene: TRBD1
V gene: TRBV6-1
CDR3 protein: CATKGQQNTGELFF
CDR3 DNA: TGTGCCACCAAGGGACAGCAAAACACCGGGGAGCTGTTTTTT

clone size: NA
J gene: TRBJ1-6
D gene: NA
V gene: TRBV2
CDR3 protein: CASSAHGQIGSPLHF
CDR3 DNA: TGTGCCAGCAGCGCGCACGGACAGATCGGTTCACCCCTCCACTTT

clone size: NA
J gene: TRBJ2-7
D gene: NA
V gene: TRBV2
CDR3 protein: CASTGRYEQYF
CDR3 DNA: TGTGCCAGCACCGGTCGCTACGAGCAGTACTTC

clone size: NA
J gene: TRBJ2-7
D gene: TRBD2
V gene: TRBV19
CDR3 protein: CASSIGRLAGGAYEQYF
CDR3 DNA: TGTGCCAGTAGTATTGGACGACTAGCGGGGGGCGCATACGAGCAGTACTTC

clone size: NA
J gene: TRBJ1-1
D gene: TRBD1
V gene: TRBV19
CDR3 protein: CASSAGQGNTEAFF
CDR3 DNA: TGTGCCAGTAGTGCCGGACAGGGGAACACTGAAGCTTTCTTT

clone size: NA
J gene: TRBJ1-6
D gene: TRBD1
V gene: TRBV6-5
CDR3 protein: CASSTDRRVISPLHF
CDR3 DNA: TGTGCCAGCAGCACGGACAGGAGGGTGATCTCACCCCTCCACTTT

clone size: once
J gene: TRBJ2-1
D gene: NA
V gene: TRBV7-9
CDR3 protein: CASSLGQYNEQFF
CDR3 DNA: TGTGCCAGCAGCTTAGGGCAGTACAATGAGCAGTTCTTC

clone size: NA
J gene: TRBJ2-3
D gene: NA
V gene: TRBV6-5
CDR3 protein: CASSFREGTDTQYF
CDR3 DNA: TGTGCCAGCAGTTTTAGGGAGGGCACAGATACGCAGTATTTT

clone size: NA
J gene: TRBJ1-5
D gene: NA
V gene: TRBV5-1
CDR3 protein: CASSSDSDQPQHF
CDR3 DNA: TGCGCCAGCAGCTCGGACAGTGATCAGCCCCAGCATTTT

clone size: few
J gene: TRBJ1-6
D gene: NA
V gene: TRBV5-1
CDR3 protein: CASSLATGSSYNSPLHF
CDR3 DNA: TGCGCCAGCAGCTTGGCTACAGGTAGCTCCTATAATTCACCCCTCCACTTT

clone size: NA
J gene: TRBJ2-3
D gene: NA
V gene: TRBV18
CDR3 protein: CASSPSEEDTQYF
CDR3 DNA: TGTGCCAGCTCACCATCTGAGGAAGATACGCAGTATTTT

clone size: NA
J gene: TRBJ2-7
D gene: NA
V gene: TRBV12-2
CDR3 protein: CASRRKQLIREWEQYF
CDR3 DNA: TGTGCAAGTCGCCGTAAGCAACTGATCCGGGAGTGGGAGCAGTACTTC

clone size: NA
J gene: TRBJ1-5
D gene: TRBD1
V gene: TRBV7-2
CDR3 protein: CASSLEPLGGRRNQPQHF
CDR3 DNA: TGTGCCAGCAGCTTAGAACCCTTAGGGGGCCGCAGGAATCAGCCCCAGCATTTT

clone size: NA
J gene: TRBJ2-5
D gene: NA
V gene: TRBV6-5
CDR3 protein: CASSRDSGAAQYF
CDR3 DNA: TGTGCCAGCAGTCGGGACTCTGGTGCGGCCCAGTACTTC

clone size: NA
J gene: TRBJ2-5
D gene: NA
V gene: TRBV12-3/TRBV12-4
CDR3 protein: CASSFQETQYF
CDR3 DNA: TGTGCCAGCAGTTTTCAGGAGACCCAGTACTTC

clone size: NA
J gene: TRBJ2-3
D gene: TRBD2
V gene: TRBV20-1
CDR3 protein: CSASSLAGGGATDTQYF
CDR3 DNA: TGCAGTGCTAGTTCTCTAGCGGGGGGCGGGGCGACAGATACGCAGTATTTT

clone size: NA
J gene: TRBJ2-2
D gene: NA
V gene: TRBV5-4
CDR3 protein: CASSLTRSQANTGELFF
CDR3 DNA: TGTGCCAGCAGCTTGACCAGGTCACAGGCGAACACCGGGGAGCTGTTTTTT

clone size: NA
J gene: TRBJ1-4
D gene: TRBD1
V gene: TRBV18
CDR3 protein: CASSPRRGKSEKLFF
CDR3 DNA: TGTGCCAGCTCACCCCGCAGGGGGAAATCGGAAAAACTGTTTTTT

clone size: NA
J gene: TRBJ1-6
D gene: NA
V gene: TRBV12-5
CDR3 protein: CASGLVTHANSPLHF
CDR3 DNA: TGTGCTAGTGGTTTGGTAACTCACGCGAATTCACCCCTCCACTTT

clone size: NA
J gene: TRBJ1-6
D gene: TRBD1
V gene: TRBV6-5
CDR3 protein: CASRKDRGENSPLHF
CDR3 DNA: TGTGCCAGCAGGAAAGACAGGGGAGAGAATTCACCCCTCCACTTT

clone size: few
J gene: TRBJ2-2
D gene: TRBD1
V gene: TRBV6-5
CDR3 protein: CASRGTGTNTGELFF
CDR3 DNA: TGTGCCAGCAGGGGGACAGGGACGAACACCGGGGAGCTGTTTTTT

clone size: NA
J gene: TRBJ2-1
D gene: NA
V gene: TRBV7-6
CDR3 protein: CASSQRGLHNEQFF
CDR3 DNA: TGTGCCAGCAGCCAAAGGGGACTCCACAATGAGCAGTTCTTC